Presented here are 15 T cell receptor beta chains from one specimen sequenced in a study of cytomegalovirus exposure and HLA in healthy donors. 60 Vbeta and 13 Jbeta primers were used in PCR. Sequencing used immunoSEQ multiplex PCR; TCRdb keeps in-frame clones, though not all of them. The data show roughly 110,000 clones, 65% to 75% seen once. The source material was PBMCs. These receptors all stem from a female donor in good health and CMV-seronegative.

V and J are TRBV4-2 and TRBJ2-1, with 7 bases fitting TRBD2. There are 16 residues in the CDR3. Per germline, CDR1 LGHNA and CDR2 YNFKEQ. J lost 2 bases, V lost 0 bases, and 4 bases had no gene match. The CDR3, as DNA: TGTGCCAGCAGCCAAGATAAGGGAGGGGCCTACAATGAGCAGTTCTTC. Amino acid sequence: CASSQDKGGAYNEQFF.

The genes are TRBV7-9 and TRBJ1-4; D is ambiguous. The CDR3 length is 14 residues. V was cut by 4 bases and J by 8 bases, with 14 bases left in between. Germline CDR1 and CDR2: SEHNR and FQNEAQ (reference sequence). CDR3 in DNA: TGTGCCAGCAGCTCTGAAACCCTCAGGGAAAAACTGTTTTTT. Translated: CASSSETLREKLFF.

This clone was picked up a small number of times. V gene TRBV27 combines with J gene TRBJ2-1; D not resolved. The CDR3 sequence is 14 residues long. V lost 3 bases and J 4 bases, leaving 10 bases between the germline ends. Germline V gene sequence: CDR1 MNHEY, CDR2 SMNVEV (reference sequence). CDR3 DNA sequence: TGTGCCAGCAGTTTGGAGTATGGGTACAATGAGCAGTTCTTC. Protein: CASSLEYGYNEQFF.

The chain is built from TRBV5-1 and TRBJ2-5; TRBD2 matches at 9 bases. Germline trimming cut 4 bases from V and 0 bases from J; bases unmatched to any gene: 1. In germline, CDR1 is SGHRS, CDR2 YFSETQ. The CDR3 is 14 amino acids. CDR3 in DNA: TGCGCCAGCAGCCTAGCGGGGAACCAAGAGACCCAGTACTTC. It specifies CASSLAGNQETQYF.

This chain joins TRBV5-1 and TRBJ2-7; TRBD2 might be the D (6 bases). Deletions cut 4 bases from V and 4 bases from J, with 12 bases between. The germline V gene has CDR1 SGHRS and CDR2 YFSETQ. The CDR3 runs to 13 residues. Here the CDR3 reads CASSAPGLYEQYF. CDR3 coding DNA: TGCGCCAGCAGCGCGCCGGGACTTTACGAGCAGTACTTC.

This clone has more than one count but fewer than ten. The chain combines TRBV5-8 with TRBJ2-4, with TRBD1 identical over 9 bases. This CDR3 spans 18 amino acids. The V segment lost 2 bases and the J segment 0 bases; nucleotides outside the gene matches: 9. Germline V lookup: CDR1 SGHTS, CDR2 YDEGEE. The CDR3 DNA reads TGTGCCAGCAGCTTACTCCGGACAGGGGTCTTAGCCAAAAACATTCAGTACTTC. It codes for CASSLLRTGVLAKNIQYF.

The chain is built from TRBV30 and TRBJ2-5; 7 nucleotides align to TRBD2. The CDR3 contains 13 residues. V dropped 3 bases and J dropped 1; count of bases not matched to a gene: 2. The V gene's germline CDR1 is GTSNPN and CDR2 SVGIG (reference sequence). CDR3 DNA: TGTGCCTGGAGGGAGCGGGGCCAAGAGACCCAGTACTTC. Translated: CAWRERGQETQYF.

The V call is TRBV30, the J call TRBJ2-5; D is undetermined. The assigned J gene may be wrong: the sequence end matches TRBJ2-7 better. The germline gives CDR1 GTSNPN, CDR2 SVGIG (reference sequence). This CDR3 comprises 12 residues. CDR3 bases: TGTGCCTGGAGTCGTTTTAGCTACGAGCAGTACTTC. This codes for CAWSRFSYEQYF.

A few counts support this clone. The rearrangement joins TRBV6-5 to TRBJ2-7, with D tentatively TRBD2 (5 bases). V gave up 0 bases and J gave up 9 bases, with 15 bases separating them. CDR3 length: 14 residues. The germline gives CDR1 MNHEY, CDR2 SVGAGI. CDR3 DNA: TGTGCCAGCAGTTACTCGACAACTCCGGGGAGGCAGTACTTC. This codes for CASSYSTTPGRQYF.

The V call is TRBV5-1, the J call TRBJ2-5; 9 bases align to TRBD2. CDR1 is SGHRS, CDR2 YFSETQ, per germline. The CDR3 is 15 amino acids. Unmatched junction bases numbered 7, after V lost 0 bases and J lost 7 bases. CDR3 residues: CASSLAASGMVTQYF. CDR3 nucleotide sequence: TGCGCCAGCAGCTTGGCGGCTAGCGGGATGGTGACCCAGTACTTC.

This CDR3 reads CASSPRPSGSSYNEQFF. In DNA, the CDR3 is TGTGCCAGCAGCCCCAGGCCTAGCGGCAGCTCCTACAATGAGCAGTTCTTC. V is TRBV9 and J is TRBJ2-1, with 7 bases that match TRBD2. CDR1 is SGDLS, CDR2 YYNGEE, per germline. This CDR3 is 17 amino acids long. After removal of 4 bases from V and 0 bases from J, the junction contained 10 bases not matched to a gene. Full variable domain (missing parts from reference TRBV9 and TRBJ2-1): DSGVTQTPKHLITATGQRVTLRCSPRSGDLSVYWYQQSLDQGLQFLIQYYNGEERAKGNILERFSAQQFPDLHSELNLSSLELGDSALYFCASSPRPSGSSYNEQFFGPGTRLTVL.

This clone showed up just a few times. The J gene is TRBJ2-3, the V gene TRBV27; 10 nucleotides align to TRBD2. The CDR3 loop spans 14 amino acids. The germline gives CDR1 MNHEY, CDR2 SMNVEV (reference sequence). The junction had 2 bases not matched to a gene; V was cut back by 2 bases and J by 6 bases. The CDR3 loop is CASSLQAGGDTQYF. Written as DNA, the CDR3 is TGTGCCAGCAGTTTACAAGCGGGAGGGGATACGCAGTATTTT.

CDR3 in DNA: TGCAGCGTTGGGGGGACTAGCGGAATCCAAGAGACCCAGTACTTC. As protein: CSVGGTSGIQETQYF. The V and J genes are TRBV29-1 and TRBJ2-5, with 11 bases aligning to TRBD2. With 4 bases clipped from V and 1 base from J, the junction kept 5 bases outside the gene matches. The CDR3 runs to 15 residues. The germline CDR1 and CDR2 sequences are SQVTM and ANQGSEA.

The V and J genes are TRBV2 and TRBJ2-1; no clear D. V lost 9 bases and J lost 2, with 5 bases in between. Germline CDR1 reads SNHLY; CDR2 reads FYNNEI. The CDR3 consists of 11 residues. The chain's CDR3 is CASGPYNEQFF. CDR3 nucleotide sequence: TGTGCCAGTGGCCCCTACAATGAGCAGTTCTTC.

The V and J genes are TRBV25-1 and TRBJ2-5, with 13 positions matching TRBD2. Germline V gene data show CDR1 as MGHDK and CDR2 as SYGVNS. J gave up 0 bases and V 6 bases, and 10 bases lay outside the gene matches. The CDR3 sequence is 18 residues long. CDR3 sequence reads: CASRKRLAGGAYQETQYF. CDR3 DNA: TGTGCCAGCAGGAAGCGACTAGCGGGAGGTGCGTACCAAGAGACCCAGTACTTC.